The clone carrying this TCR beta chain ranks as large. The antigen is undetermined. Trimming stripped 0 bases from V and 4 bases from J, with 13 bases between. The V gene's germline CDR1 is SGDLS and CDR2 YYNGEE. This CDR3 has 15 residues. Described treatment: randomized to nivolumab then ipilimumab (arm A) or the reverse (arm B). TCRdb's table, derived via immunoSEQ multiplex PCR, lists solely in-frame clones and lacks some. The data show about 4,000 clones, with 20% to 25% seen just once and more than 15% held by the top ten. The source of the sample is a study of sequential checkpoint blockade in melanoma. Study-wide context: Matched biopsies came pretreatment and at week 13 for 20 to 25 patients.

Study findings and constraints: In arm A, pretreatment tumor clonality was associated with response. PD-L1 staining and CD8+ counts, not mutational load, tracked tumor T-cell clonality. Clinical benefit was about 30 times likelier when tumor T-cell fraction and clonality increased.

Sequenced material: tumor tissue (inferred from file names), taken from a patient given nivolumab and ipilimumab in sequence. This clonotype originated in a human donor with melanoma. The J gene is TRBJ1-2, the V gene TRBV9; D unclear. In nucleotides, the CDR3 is TGTGCCAGCAGCGTAGTCCAAGACGGCTTCTATGGCTACACCTTC. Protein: CASSVVQDGFYGYTF.